Shown below are 10 T cell receptor beta chains from a single sample sequenced in a study of cytomegalovirus exposure and HLA in healthy donors (TCRdb year 2017). The library came from the immunoSEQ multiplex PCR assay. For the multiplex PCR, a mixture combining 60 forward primers for TCR Vbeta segments and 13 reverse primers for TCR Jbeta segments was used. TCRdb took this table from immuneACCESS and kept in-frame rearrangements with V and J called. Such tables lack part of the clones; where checked against another copy, unresolved V genes explain under half of the gap, and the rest is unexplained. The table for this sample shows around 100,000 clones. Around 3.5% of the sample lies in the top ten. Input material: PBMCs. These receptors all stem from a man aged 25-40 years in good health and CMV-seronegative.

The V and J genes are TRBV6-1 and TRBJ1-5; D uncertain. The CDR3 contains 16 residues. Germline V gene data show CDR1 as MNHNS and CDR2 as SASEGT. V was trimmed by 2 bases and J by 0 bases, leaving 11 bases between them. CDR3 coding DNA: TGTGCCAGCAGTGAACTAAGTAGAATTAGCAATCAGCCCCAGCATTTT. Its translation is CASSELSRISNQPQHF.

The chain recombines TRBV6-5 with TRBJ2-5; 9 bases align to TRBD1. Trimming removed 2 bases from V and 5 bases from J; junction bases left unmatched: 6. CDR3 length equals 15 residues. Germline V CDR1 and CDR2: MNHEY, SVGAGI. The CDR3 reads CASSYGTGHGETQYF. Here the CDR3 DNA reads TGTGCCAGCAGTTACGGGACAGGGCACGGGGAGACCCAGTACTTC.

This chain joins TRBV5-4 and TRBJ2-7; 7 bases map to TRBD1. The CDR3 totals 14 residues. Looked up from germline, CDR1 is SGHNT and CDR2 is YYREEE (reference sequence). With V trimmed by 2 bases and J by 1 base, 3 bases remained unmatched. The CDR3 here is CASSFGTASYEQYF. For the CDR3, the DNA is TGTGCCAGCAGCTTCGGGACAGCGTCCTACGAGCAGTACTTC.

The rearrangement joins TRBV28 to TRBJ2-5; perhaps TRBD1 as D (5 bases). The CDR3 contains 16 residues. Looked up from germline, CDR1 is MDHEN and CDR2 is SYDVKM. V was pared by 7 bases and J by 3 bases, with 21 bases between. The CDR3 bases are TGTGCCAGCACCCTAAGGACAACGGACCCAAAAGAGACCCAGTACTTC. This translates into CASTLRTTDPKETQYF.

This CDR3 is CASSKELAGDADTQYF. CDR3 nucleotides: TGTGCCAGCAGCAAAGAACTAGCGGGGGATGCAGATACGCAGTATTTT. V gene TRBV21-1 combines with J gene TRBJ2-3; the DNA was not used to check the table's D call, TRBD2. TRBV21-1 corresponds to a pseudogene. The CDR3 totals 16 residues.

The chain employs TRBV6-6 and TRBJ1-1; TRBD1 matches 7 bases. This CDR3 is built from 11 residues. The germline V gene encodes CDR1 MNHNY and CDR2 SVGAGI (reference sequence). The J segment lost 11 bases and the V segment lost 6 bases, leaving 6 bases of the junction unmatched. DNA of the CDR3: TGTGCCAGCAGCCAAACAGGGGCGGCTTTCTTT. It translates to CASSQTGAAFF.

The chain recombines TRBV5-6 with TRBJ2-1; 8 nucleotides align to TRBD2. Germline lookup yields CDR1 SGHDT and CDR2 YYEEEE. CDR3 length: 16 amino acids. The trim removed 1 base at V and 7 bases at J, leaving 10 bases unmatched. The CDR3 nucleotides read TGTGCCAGCAGCTTGAGTGGGAGCGGGGGACGGAATGAGCAGTTCTTC. Its protein is CASSLSGSGGRNEQFF.

This chain uses TRBV5-1 with TRBJ2-1; 15 nucleotides align to TRBD2. Per the germline V gene, CDR1 is SGHRS and CDR2 is YFSETQ. This CDR3 has 18 residues. With 4 bases clipped from V and 1 base from J, the junction kept 6 bases outside the gene matches. CDR3: CASSRGTSGGSSYNEQFF. As DNA, the CDR3 is TGCGCCAGCAGCCGCGGGACTAGCGGGGGGTCTTCCTACAATGAGCAGTTCTTC. The variable domain in full, completed from reference TRBV5-1 and TRBJ2-1, reads KAGVTQTPRYLIKTRGQQVTLSCSPISGHRSVSWYQQTPGQGLQFLFEYFSETQRNKGNFPGRFSGRQFSNSRSEMNVSTLELGDSALYLCASSRGTSGGSSYNEQFFGPGTRLTVL.

The chain carries TRBV18 and TRBJ2-7; TRBD2 is a possible D gene (7 bases). The CDR3 loop spans 14 amino acids. Trimming removed 3 bases at V and 5 bases at J, with 14 bases between. Per germline, CDR1 KGHSH and CDR2 LQKENI. CDR3 sequence (DNA): TGTGCCAGCTCACCTCTCGAGGGGGGGCACGAGCAGTACTTC. This translates into CASSPLEGGHEQYF. Combining the CDR3 with reference TRBV18 and TRBJ2-7 gives the whole variable domain NAGVMQNPRHLVRRRGQEARLRCSPMKGHSHVYWYRQLPEEGLKFMVYLQKENIIDESGMPKERFSAEFPKEGPSILRIQQVVRGDSAAYFCASSPLEGGHEQYFGPGTRLTVT.

The chain joins TRBV6-4 to TRBJ1-2; TRBD1 aligns across 8 bases. The CDR3 is 16 amino acids. Germline CDR1 MRHNA, CDR2 SNTAGT. The ends lost 5 bases at V and 6 bases at J; junction bases unmatched: 14. The CDR3, as DNA: TGTGCCAGCAGTAACAACAGGGGGGGCATGGCTAATGGCTACACCTTC. Translation: CASSNNRGGMANGYTF.